This T cell receptor (beta chain) comes out of a study of T cell clonality in common variable immunodeficiency. Germline V gene lookup returns CDR1 SGHVS and CDR2 FQNEAQ. V was clipped by 8 bases and J by 6 bases, with 20 bases between them. CDR3 length equals 15 residues. Sequenced by immunoSEQ multiplex PCR; TCRdb stores in-frame clones only, minus some. The sample has tens of thousands of clones, none seen only once. There are a few counts of this clone. The read ends 3 residues shy of where the CDR3 ends; the end is completed using the germline J gene. Sequencing input: peripheral blood mononuclear cells. The origin of this receptor is a person aged 18 to 75 in good health. V usage is TRBV7-8 and J usage is TRBJ1-5; D may be TRBD1 (6 bases). Incomplete CDR3 DNA: TGTGCCAGCCGGAGAGCAGGGGAGGATACTCAGCCC. It encodes CASRRAGEDTQP. The CDR3 reads in full as CASRRAGEDTQPQHF. The full variable domain, in which reference TRBV7-8 and TRBJ1-5 provide the parts outside the CDR3, is GAGVSQSPRYKVAKRGQDVALRCDPISGHVSLFWYQQALGQGPEFLTYFQNEAQLDKSGLPSDRFFAERPEGSVSTLKIQRTQQEDSAVYLCASRRAGEDTQPQHFGDGTRLSIL.